This paragraph reports one T cell receptor (beta chain). The authors' processing: Estimates of nucleated cell counts were drawn from the amplification of reference gene primers. Some clones are missing from TCRdb's copy, which holds only in-frame ones; the method was immunoSEQ multiplex PCR. V and J calls and clone size come straight from that table; D and trimming were deduced from the DNA. This sample has 45,000 to 60,000 clones; 70% to 90% occur once, and the top ten carry less than 2.5%. The source of the sample is a study of blood T cell repertoires in COVID-19. Looking at the study overall: Specimens from acute and convalescent COVID-19 originated in the United States, Italy and Spain. Sources were T cells, B-cell-depleted T cells, or PBMCs; the material itself was cDNA or gDNA.

The CDR3 has 14 residues. The ends were cut back, 7 bases at V and 0 bases at J, with 15 bases in the middle. Germline CDR1 reads SQVTM; CDR2 reads ANQGSEA. Sequencing was done on a sample of peripheral blood. This rearrangement joins TRBV29-1 to TRBJ1-1; D is possibly TRBD1 (6 bases). This clonotype was obtained from a human donor in a cohort sampled during active COVID-19. CDR3 amino acids: CSAYQGTMNTEAFF. Here the CDR3 DNA reads TGCAGCGCCTATCAGGGGACCATGAACACTGAAGCTTTCTTT. The whole variable domain, remainder taken from reference TRBV29-1 and TRBJ1-1, is SAVISQKPSRDICQRGTSLTIQCQVDSQVTMMFWYRQQPGQSLTLIATANQGSEATYESGFVIDKFPISRPNLTFSTLTVSNMSPEDSSIYLCSAYQGTMNTEAFFGQGTRLTVV.